This T cell receptor (beta chain) was recovered during a study of cytomegalovirus exposure and HLA in healthy donors. Study results and limitations: There were reportedly fewer N-insertions in an Asian-associated ancestry cluster than the roughly 700-donor mean, in a later analysis.

The PCR ran on 60 Vbeta and 13 Jbeta primers. Sequencing was performed with immunoSEQ multiplex PCR; in TCRdb, only in-frame clones are kept and a portion is missing. The data show about 93,000 clones, around 76% seen once. The junction had 0 bases not matched to a gene; V was cut back by 4 bases and J by 0 bases. This CDR3 spans 13 amino acids. Per germline, CDR1 MNHEY and CDR2 SVGAGI. Note on this clone: Its antigen is not known.

The chain uses TRBV6-5 and TRBJ2-7; 7 bases align to TRBD1. The TCR originated in a man between 25 and 39 years old in good health and CMV-seronegative. Sequencing was done on a sample of PBMCs. The CDR3 DNA reads as TGTGCCAGCAGTTGGGACAGCTCCTACGAGCAGTACTTC. Translation: CASSWDSSYEQYF.